The source of this T cell receptor (beta chain) is a study of shared clonotypes between healthy human individuals. General observations from the study: The four-donor shared clonotypes exceeded non-shared clonotypes in generation probability, with non-shared ones scoring lower.

The CDR3 is 13 residues long. Looked up from germline, CDR1 is GTSNPN and CDR2 is SVGIG (reference sequence). V trimming: 4 bases; J trimming: 5 bases; junction bases outside the gene matches: 4. Researchers divided each subset's genomic DNA evenly across several immunoSEQ plates. Template for every sorted-subset replicate PCR totaled about 0.2 ug DNA, roughly 30,000 T cell genomes. Sequencing was performed with immunoSEQ multiplex PCR; in TCRdb, only in-frame clones are kept and a portion is missing. The table records some 1,900,000 clones, over 85% of them present only once. It was CD45RO-negative cells, positively selected for CCR7, that made up naive CD8 cells, with terminally differentiated effector memory CD45RA+ cells excluded. None of the donors, who were healthy HIV-negative adults, had recently had acute infections or vaccinations. Comment on this clone: Its antigen is not known.

V and J are TRBV30 and TRBJ1-2; TRBD1 aligns across 10 bases. The sample consisted of naive CD8+ T cells sorted from blood. The sequence was obtained from a man aged 18 to 30 in good health. The CDR3 nucleotides are TGTGCCTGGACTTTGGACAGGGGGTATGGCTACACCTTC. Its translation is CAWTLDRGYGYTF.